This T cell receptor beta chain emerged from a study of T cell repertoires in cytomegalovirus infection. Study findings and constraints: Individuals carrying CMV plus the relevant HLA were identified by cumulative frequency of public TCR beta families.

About this clonotype: The antigen is undetermined.

TCRdb independently ran MiXCR on the reads; one entry per CDR3 protein. The sample shows roughly 280,000 distinct CDR3 sequences, roughly 15% of them seen only once. Trimming shortened V by 2 bases and J by 0 bases, and 18 bases separated the two germline ends. The length of the CDR3 is 18 residues. The germline V gene encodes CDR1 MNHEY and CDR2 SVGAGI. The sequenced sample was PBMCs. This TCR was sampled from a human donor in good health (CMV status not recorded). Some clones in this sample may be carry-over from other donors' samples. The rearrangement uses TRBV6-5 and TRBJ2-3, with D possibly TRBD1 on 6 matching bases. The CDR3 loop is CASSYGQGQTQSTDTQYF. As DNA, the CDR3 is TGTGCCAGCAGTTACGGGCAGGGGCAAACTCAGAGCACAGATACGCAGTATTTT.